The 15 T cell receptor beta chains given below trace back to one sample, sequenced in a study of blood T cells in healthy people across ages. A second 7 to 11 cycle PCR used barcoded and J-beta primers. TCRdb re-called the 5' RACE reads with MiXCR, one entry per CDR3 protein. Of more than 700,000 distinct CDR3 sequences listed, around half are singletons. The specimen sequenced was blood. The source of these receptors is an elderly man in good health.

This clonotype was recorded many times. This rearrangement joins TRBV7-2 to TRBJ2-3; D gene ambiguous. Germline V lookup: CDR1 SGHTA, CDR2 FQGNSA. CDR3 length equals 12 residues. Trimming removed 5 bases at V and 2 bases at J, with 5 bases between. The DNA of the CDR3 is TGTGCCAGCAGCCCCTACACAGATACGCAGTATTTT. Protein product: CASSPYTDTQYF.

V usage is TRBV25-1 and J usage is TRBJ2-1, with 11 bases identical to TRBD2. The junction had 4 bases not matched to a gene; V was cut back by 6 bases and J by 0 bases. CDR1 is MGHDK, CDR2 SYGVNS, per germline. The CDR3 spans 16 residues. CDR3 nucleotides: TGTGCCAGCAGCACGACTAGCGGGAACTCCTACAATGAGCAGTTCTTC. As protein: CASSTTSGNSYNEQFF.

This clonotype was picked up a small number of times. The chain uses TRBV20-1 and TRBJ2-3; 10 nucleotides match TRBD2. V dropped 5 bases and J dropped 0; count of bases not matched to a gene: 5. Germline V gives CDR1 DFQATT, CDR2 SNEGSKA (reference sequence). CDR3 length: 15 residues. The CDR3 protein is CSAGTSEASTDTQYF. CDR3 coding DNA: TGCAGTGCTGGGACTAGCGAGGCTAGCACAGATACGCAGTATTTT.

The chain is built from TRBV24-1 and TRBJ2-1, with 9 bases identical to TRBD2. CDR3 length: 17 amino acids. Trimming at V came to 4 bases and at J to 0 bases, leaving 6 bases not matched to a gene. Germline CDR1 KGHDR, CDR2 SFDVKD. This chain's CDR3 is CATSDVAGARSYNEQFF. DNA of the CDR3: TGTGCCACCAGTGACGTAGCGGGAGCCCGCTCCTACAATGAGCAGTTCTTC.

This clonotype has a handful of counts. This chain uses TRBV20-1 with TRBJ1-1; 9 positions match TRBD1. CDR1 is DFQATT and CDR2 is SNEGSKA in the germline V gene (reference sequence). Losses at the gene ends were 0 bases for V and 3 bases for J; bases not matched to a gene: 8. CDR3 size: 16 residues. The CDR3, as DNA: TGCAGTGCTAGAGACCCGGACAGGGGAGTTTACACTGAAGCTTTCTTT. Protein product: CSARDPDRGVYTEAFF.

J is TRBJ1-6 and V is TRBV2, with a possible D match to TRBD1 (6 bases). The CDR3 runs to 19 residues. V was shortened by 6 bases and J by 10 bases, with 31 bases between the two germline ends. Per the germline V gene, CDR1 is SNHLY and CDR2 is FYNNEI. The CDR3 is CASRTNYGTKDPYGSPLHF. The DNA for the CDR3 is TGTGCCAGCAGGACAAATTACGGGACAAAGGACCCCTATGGGTCACCCCTCCACTTT.

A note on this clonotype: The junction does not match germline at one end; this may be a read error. The CDR3 region has the DNA TGTGCCAGCAGCACCCGGGGTGGGGCGAACGCCGGGGAGCTGTTTTTT. Protein sequence: CASSTRGGANAGELFF. The rearrangement uses TRBV9 and TRBJ2-2; either TRBD1 or TRBD2 may fit D (5 bases each). The CDR3 covers 16 residues. The V gene's germline CDR1 is SGDLS and CDR2 YYNGEE.

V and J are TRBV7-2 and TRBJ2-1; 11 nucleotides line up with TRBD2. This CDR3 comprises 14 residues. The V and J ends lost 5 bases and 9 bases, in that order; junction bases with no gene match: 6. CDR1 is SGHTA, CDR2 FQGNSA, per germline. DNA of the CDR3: TGTGCCAGCAGCCCGACTAGCGGGATATGTGAGCAGTTCTTC. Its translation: CASSPTSGICEQFF.

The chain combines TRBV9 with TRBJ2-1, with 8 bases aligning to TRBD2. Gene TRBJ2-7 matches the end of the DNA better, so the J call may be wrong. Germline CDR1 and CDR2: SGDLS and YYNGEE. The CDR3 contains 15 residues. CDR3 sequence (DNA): TGTGCCAGCAGCGTCCGGGAGGGCTCGTTCAATGAGCAGTACTTC. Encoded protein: CASSVREGSFNEQYF.

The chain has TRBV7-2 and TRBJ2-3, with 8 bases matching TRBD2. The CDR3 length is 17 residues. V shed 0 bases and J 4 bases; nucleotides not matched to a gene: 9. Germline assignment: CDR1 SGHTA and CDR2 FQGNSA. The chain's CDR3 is CASSLAPGRAFPDTQYF. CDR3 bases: TGTGCCAGCAGCTTAGCCCCCGGGAGGGCCTTCCCAGATACGCAGTATTTT.

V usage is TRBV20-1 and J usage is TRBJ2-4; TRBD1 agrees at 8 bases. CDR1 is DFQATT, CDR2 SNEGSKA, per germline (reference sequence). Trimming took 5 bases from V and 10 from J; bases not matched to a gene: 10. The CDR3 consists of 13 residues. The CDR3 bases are TGCAGTGCTTTGGACAGGGAAGATCGGATTCAGTACTTC. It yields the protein CSALDREDRIQYF.

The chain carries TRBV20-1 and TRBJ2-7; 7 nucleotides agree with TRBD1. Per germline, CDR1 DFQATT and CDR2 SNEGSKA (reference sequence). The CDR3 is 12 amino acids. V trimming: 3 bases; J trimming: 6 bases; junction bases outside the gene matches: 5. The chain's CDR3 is CSARETGREQYF. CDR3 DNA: TGCAGTGCTAGGGAGACAGGGCGCGAGCAGTACTTC.

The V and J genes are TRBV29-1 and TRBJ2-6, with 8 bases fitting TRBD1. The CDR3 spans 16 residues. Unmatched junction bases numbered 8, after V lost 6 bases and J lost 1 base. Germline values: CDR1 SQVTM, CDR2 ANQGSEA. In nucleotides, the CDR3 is TGCAGCGTCTTTGACAGGGGAAAATCTGGGGCCAACGTCCTGACTTTC. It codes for CSVFDRGKSGANVLTF.

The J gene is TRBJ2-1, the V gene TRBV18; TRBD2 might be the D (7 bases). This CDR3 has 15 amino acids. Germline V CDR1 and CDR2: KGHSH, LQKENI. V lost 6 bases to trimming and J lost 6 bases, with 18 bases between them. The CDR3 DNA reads TGTGCCAGCTCTCCGGGGGCGGGAGCGAGCAATGAGCAGTTCTTC. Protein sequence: CASSPGAGASNEQFF.

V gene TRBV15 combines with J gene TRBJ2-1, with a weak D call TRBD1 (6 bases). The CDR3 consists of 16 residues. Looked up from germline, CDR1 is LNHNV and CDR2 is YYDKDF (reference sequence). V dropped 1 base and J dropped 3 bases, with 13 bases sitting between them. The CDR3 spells CATSRGGGAGYNEQFF. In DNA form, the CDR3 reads TGTGCCACCAGCAGAGGAGGGGGAGCAGGCTACAATGAGCAGTTCTTC.